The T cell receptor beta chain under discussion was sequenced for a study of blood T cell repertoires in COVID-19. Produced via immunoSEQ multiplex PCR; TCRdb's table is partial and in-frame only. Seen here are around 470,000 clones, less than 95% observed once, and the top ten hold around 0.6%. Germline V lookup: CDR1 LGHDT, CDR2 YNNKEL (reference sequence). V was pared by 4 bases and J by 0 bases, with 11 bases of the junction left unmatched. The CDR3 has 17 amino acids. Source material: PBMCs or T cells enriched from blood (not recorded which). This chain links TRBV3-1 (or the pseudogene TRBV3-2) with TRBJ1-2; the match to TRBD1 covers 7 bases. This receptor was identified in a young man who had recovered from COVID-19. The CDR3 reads CASSPRDSFRSNYGYTF. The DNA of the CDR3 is TGTGCCAGCAGCCCGAGGGACAGTTTTAGATCTAACTATGGCTACACCTTC.